This entry lists 9 T cell receptor beta chains sequenced from one sample in a study of T-cell memory formation after mild COVID-19 (dated by TCRdb to the early 2020s). Library creation used 5' RACE. The instrument was an Illumina NovaSeq 6000. The raw public reads went through TCRdb reprocessing: fastp at Q25, MiXCR clone calling, in-frame beta chains kept. When rows share a CDR3 protein, they turn into one entry using the most common DNA and genes. Here the sample has 350,000 to 450,000 distinct CDR3 sequences; approximately 24% occur a single time. The ten largest account for around 9% of the sample. Sequencing was performed on PBMCs or a T cell subset sorted from them (not recorded which). All receptors derive from an adult woman who had mild COVID-19 (a few samples of this study predate the infection). The sample titles of this study are shuffled in the database, so cell type and time point are left out; the donor was told from shared clones.

V is TRBV30 and J is TRBJ2-3; TRBD2 agrees at 9 bases. V gave up 0 bases and J gave up 0 bases; unmatched junction bases: 4. Germline V lookup: CDR1 GTSNPN, CDR2 SVGIG (reference sequence). The CDR3 contains 16 residues. The DNA of the CDR3 is TGTGCCTGGAGTGTAGGTAGCGGGAGTAGCACAGATACGCAGTATTTT. Amino acids: CAWSVGSGSSTDTQYF.

This clonotype was seen a few times. The chain employs TRBV24-1 and TRBJ1-5; D gene ambiguous. Per the germline V gene, CDR1 is KGHDR and CDR2 is SFDVKD. The CDR3 consists of 13 residues. Trimming pared 4 bases from V and 6 bases from J, leaving 9 bases between. CDR3 sequence (DNA): TGTGCCACCAGTGACCCTGGTGGTCAGCCCCAGCATTTT. Its protein product is CATSDPGGQPQHF.

The chain employs TRBV7-2 and TRBJ2-7; a weak D match, TRBD2 (7 bases). Germline V CDR1 and CDR2: SGHTA, FQGNSA. This CDR3 comprises 15 residues. Trimming shortened V by 4 bases and J by 0 bases, and 13 bases separated the two germline ends. The DNA of the CDR3 is TGTGCCAGCAGCTCGGACAGCGGGACCTCCTACGAGCAGTACTTC. As protein: CASSSDSGTSYEQYF.

This clonotype was seen a single time. The rearrangement links TRBV7-6 to TRBJ1-1; TRBD1 is a possible D gene (5 bases). V was pared by 4 bases and J by 1 base, with 19 bases between. CDR3 size: 17 residues. Per the germline V gene, CDR1 is SGHVS and CDR2 is FNYEAQ. DNA of the CDR3: TGTGCCAGCAGCTCCCGCGGAGGAGTGGGGACGAACACTGAAGCTTTCTTT. Translated: CASSSRGGVGTNTEAFF.

The chain has TRBV24-1 and TRBJ2-3; no firm D call. The CDR3 has 15 residues. Germline assignment: CDR1 KGHDR and CDR2 SFDVKD. V lost 0 bases and J lost 1, with 7 bases in between. CDR3 bases: TGTGCCACCAGTGATTTGGGGCAGGGCACAGATACGCAGTATTTT. Its translation is CATSDLGQGTDTQYF.

The rearrangement joins TRBV29-1 to TRBJ1-1; 8 bases map to TRBD1. There are 11 residues in the CDR3. Germline V gene lookup returns CDR1 SQVTM and CDR2 ANQGSEA. Trimming cost V 4 bases and J 11 bases; bases outside gene matches: 6. CDR3 bases: TGCAGCGTTGTTGGGACAGGCAACGCTTTCTTT. This gives the protein CSVVGTGNAFF.

The chain employs TRBV5-6 and TRBJ1-2; TRBD1 is a possible D gene (6 bases). In germline, CDR1 is SGHDT, CDR2 YYEEEE. V lost 1 base, J lost 2 bases, and 12 bases lay in between. The CDR3 consists of 15 residues. This chain's CDR3 is CASSLNLGTNYGYTF. CDR3 in DNA: TGTGCCAGCAGCTTGAATCTCGGGACAAACTATGGCTACACCTTC. The full variable domain, with the rest looked up from reference TRBV5-6 and TRBJ1-2, is DAGVTQSPTHLIKTRGQQVTLRCSPKSGHDTVSWYQQALGQGPQFIFQYYEEEERQRGNFPDRFSGHQFPNYSSELNVNALLLGDSALYLCASSLNLGTNYGYTFGSGTRLTVV.

The rearrangement links TRBV21-1 to TRBJ2-1. TRBV21-1 has pseudogene status. The CDR3 is made up of 14 amino acids. CDR3 loop: CASSNSMPGNEQFF. CDR3 nucleotide sequence: TGTGCCAGCAGCAATTCTATGCCTGGGAATGAGCAGTTCTTC.

This clonotype was found a few times. The chain couples TRBV7-3 to TRBJ2-3, with 14 bases identical to TRBD2. In germline, CDR1 is SGHTA, CDR2 FQGTGA. The CDR3 has 18 amino acids. Trimming cost V 5 bases and J 0 bases; bases outside gene matches: 7. CDR3 nucleotides: TGTGCCAGCAGCCCAGGGACTAGCGGGGGCTTTAGCACAGATACGCAGTATTTT. Translating gives CASSPGTSGGFSTDTQYF.